A selection of T cell receptor beta chains follows, all from one sample in a study of blood T cells in healthy people across ages. TCRdb re-called the 5' RACE reads with MiXCR, one entry per CDR3 protein. The sample shows some 850,000 distinct CDR3 sequences, roughly 24% of them seen only once. These data were likewise used in another study, on T cells of mothers and their children.

The sample comprised blood. The receptors here all came from a boy between 10 and 17 years old in good health. CDR3s include the opening cysteine and the closing phenylalanine or tryptophan. D genes are given only for firm matches. A clone size is listed for some rows: how often the clone was seen (once, few, many), or a class if it is expanded.

V: TRBV29-1
J: TRBJ2-5
size: few
D: -
CDR3: CSVGPGQETQYF
DNA: TGCAGCGTTGGCCCAGGCCAAGAGACCCAGTACTTC

V: TRBV20-1
J: TRBJ1-5
size: -
D: TRBD1
CDR3: CSAVDRVGNQPQHF
DNA: TGCAGTGCTGTAGACAGGGTGGGTAATCAGCCCCAGCATTTT

V: TRBV20-1
J: TRBJ2-3
size: -
D: TRBD2
CDR3: CSAPRGGSSPDTQYF
DNA: TGCAGTGCTCCCCGGGGGGGATCATCACCAGATACGCAGTATTTT

V: TRBV6-2/TRBV6-3
J: TRBJ2-7
size: -
D: -
CDR3: CASNKSGGGDEQYF
DNA: TGTGCCAGCAATAAGAGCGGAGGGGGTGACGAGCAGTACTTC

V: TRBV30
J: TRBJ2-5
size: -
D: TRBD1
CDR3: CAWETGGETQHF
DNA: TGTGCCTGGGAGACAGGGGGAGAGACCCAGCACTTC

V: TRBV28
J: TRBJ2-4
size: many
D: -
CDR3: CASSHLLGAKNIQYF
DNA: TGTGCCAGCAGTCACCTCTTGGGGGCCAAAAACATTCAGTACTTC

V: TRBV27
J: TRBJ1-2
size: once
D: -
CDR3: CASSNWDAAGALDGHTF
DNA: TGTGCCAGCAGTAACTGGGATGCGGCAGGGGCCTTGGATGGCCACACCTTC

V: TRBV20-1
J: TRBJ2-5
size: few
D: TRBD2
CDR3: CSARGPTSGATQYF
DNA: TGCAGTGCTAGAGGGCCGACTAGCGGGGCGACCCAGTACTTC

V: TRBV19
J: TRBJ2-7
size: few
D: TRBD1
CDR3: CATSSGDRGSYEQYF
DNA: TGTGCCACATCCTCCGGGGACAGGGGCTCCTACGAGCAGTACTTC

V: TRBV6-6
J: TRBJ1-2
size: few
D: -
CDR3: CASSYSAVNYGYTF
DNA: TGTGCCAGCAGTTACAGTGCGGTCAACTATGGCTACACCTTC

V: TRBV7-2
J: TRBJ2-5
size: few
D: -
CDR3: CASSLIGGGLPQETQYF
DNA: TGTGCCAGCAGCCTTATAGGGGGGGGACTCCCCCAAGAGACCCAGTACTTC

V: TRBV5-1
J: TRBJ1-1
size: -
D: -
CDR3: CASSLPGLNTEAFF
DNA: TGCGCCAGCAGCTTGCCAGGCCTGAACACTGAAGCTTTCTTT

V: TRBV6-6
J: TRBJ2-4
size: -
D: -
CDR3: CASSYEENIQYF
DNA: TGTGCCAGCAGTTACGAGGAAAACATTCAGTACTTC

V: TRBV7-9
J: TRBJ2-1
size: -
D: -
CDR3: CASSYDPLVEQFF
DNA: TGTGCCAGCAGCTATGACCCACTGGTGGAGCAGTTCTTC

V: TRBV5-1
J: TRBJ1-4
size: -
D: -
CDR3: CASSSRTAENEKLFF
DNA: TGCGCCAGCAGCTCGCGGACAGCGGAAAATGAAAAACTGTTTTTT

V: TRBV5-1
J: TRBJ1-2
size: few
D: -
CDR3: CASSSGGLGYGYTF
DNA: TGCGCCAGCAGCTCGGGAGGTCTCGGCTATGGCTACACCTTC

V: TRBV2
J: TRBJ2-7
size: few
D: TRBD2
CDR3: CASSAEGLAVSYEQYF
DNA: TGTGCCAGCAGCGCGGAGGGACTAGCGGTCTCCTACGAGCAGTACTTC

V: TRBV7-3
J: TRBJ2-5
size: few
D: -
CDR3: CASSPSYSTQETQYF
DNA: TGTGCCAGCAGCCCGAGTTACAGTACCCAAGAGACCCAGTACTTC

V: TRBV5-1
J: TRBJ1-3
size: few
D: -
CDR3: CASSLGGLSGNTIYF
DNA: TGCGCCAGCAGCTTGGGGGGTCTCTCTGGAAACACCATATATTTT

V: TRBV4-1
J: TRBJ2-5
size: few
D: TRBD2
CDR3: CASSLGLAGVGETQYF
DNA: TGCGCCAGCAGCCTCGGACTAGCGGGGGTCGGAGAGACCCAGTACTTC

V: TRBV6-5
J: TRBJ2-2
size: -
D: -
CDR3: CASSQGSGTGELFF
DNA: TGTGCCTCTTCTCAGGGGAGTGGCACCGGGGAGCTGTTTTTT

V: TRBV20-1
J: TRBJ2-4
size: -
D: TRBD1
CDR3: CSASGQGAKNIRYF
DNA: TGCAGTGCTAGTGGACAGGGAGCCAAAAACATTCGGTACTTC

V: TRBV5-1
J: TRBJ2-7
size: few
D: -
CDR3: CASSPNTQNYEQYF
DNA: TGCGCCAGCAGCCCTAATACCCAAAATTACGAGCAGTACTTC

V: TRBV20-1
J: TRBJ2-3
size: -
D: -
CDR3: CSARDGLTEYF
DNA: TGCAGTGCTAGAGATGGGTTGACTGAGTATTTT

V: TRBV29-1
J: TRBJ1-1
size: -
D: -
CDR3: CSAPTTNTEAFF
DNA: TGCAGCGCCCCGACAACGAACACTGAAGCTTTCTTT

V: TRBV14
J: TRBJ2-3
size: few
D: -
CDR3: CASSQARDTQYF
DNA: TGTGCCAGCAGCCAAGCTCGAGATACGCAGTATTTT

V: TRBV20-1
J: TRBJ2-3
size: -
D: TRBD1
CDR3: CSAEDRGLTDTQYF
DNA: TGCAGTGCCGAGGACAGGGGGTTAACAGATACGCAGTATTTT

V: TRBV29-1
J: TRBJ2-5
size: many
D: -
CDR3: CSVTGRGQTGSETQYF
DNA: TGCAGCGTGACAGGGCGGGGTCAAACTGGTTCAGAGACCCAGTACTTC

V: TRBV5-1
J: TRBJ2-3
size: -
D: -
CDR3: CASSQTPGPDTQYF
DNA: TGCGCCAGCAGCCAAACCCCAGGGCCAGATACGCAGTATTTT

V: TRBV4-3
J: TRBJ2-4
size: -
D: -
CDR3: CASSQGTTATLAKNIQYF
DNA: TGCGCCAGCAGCCAAGGAACGACGGCAACTCTAGCCAAAAACATTCAGTACTTC

V: TRBV6-6
J: TRBJ2-2
size: few
D: TRBD1
CDR3: CASSLRTGGTTGELFF
DNA: TGTGCCAGCAGTCTCCGGACAGGGGGCACCACCGGGGAGCTGTTTTTT

V: TRBV20-1
J: TRBJ2-5
size: -
D: -
CDR3: CSARSEWGPETQYF
DNA: TGCAGTGCTAGGAGCGAGTGGGGTCCAGAGACCCAGTACTTC